This T cell receptor beta chain appears in the sequencing data of a study of breast tumors, draining lymph nodes, adjacent tissues (dated by TCRdb to 2016 to 2017). With respect to the entire study: In breast cancer patients, the study compared the TCR beta repertoires of tumor, adjacent nontumor tissue and axillary lymph nodes. The study was designed to assess the relationships and possible T-cell exchange between tumor, surrounding tissue and draining lymph node repertoires in human breast cancer.

TCRdb lists the instrument as Illumina HiSeq 2000. Multiplex PCR amplification was used to generate the TCR beta chain libraries. High-throughput sequencing was used to analyze the amplified TCR beta chain products. Through fastp at Q25 and MiXCR, TCRdb rebuilt clones from the public reads, retaining in-frame beta chains. Rows merge per CDR3 protein into single entries with the most common DNA and genes. The sample yields 65,000 to 80,000 distinct CDR3 sequences; approximately 20% were counted once. Clones ranked in the top ten supply less than 3% of the sample. A few counts support this clonotype. No antigen is known for it. No quality values exist for individual bases; no much larger clone is one base distant. On the study overall, not on this receptor specifically: The similarity between tumor and nontumor tissue repertoires was significantly greater in luminal-like breast cancer than in basal-like breast cancer. Tumor T-cell repertoires showed less diversity than lymph node repertoires and more diversity than nontumor tissue repertoires, and tumor T-cell repertoires showed preferential V and J gene usage. Rather than being directly demonstrated, the conclusion that tumor T cells originate in lymph nodes was presented as consistent with a hypothesis. The data were considered consistent with the idea that most tumor T cells come from the lymph node and then expand in tumor tissue.

The lymph node samples were taken from the axillary draining lymph nodes of breast cancer patients. CDR1 KGHSH and CDR2 LQKENI were looked up in the germline V gene. V lost 2 bases and J lost 2 bases; the stretch between them is 10 bases long. The CDR3 starts with the cysteine, ends with the phenylalanine, and has 15 residues. Kept here is only the CDR3 DNA, which spans 45 bases and is read in frame from base 1. The sequence is built from TRBV18 and TRBJ1-3, and perhaps TRBD1 as D gene, on 6 matching bases. The TCR comes from a female donor with breast cancer. Some clones in this sample may be carry-over from other donors' samples. Sequencing was done on a sample of axillary lymph node tissue. CDR3 reads: CASSPGGHPGNTIYF. Here is the DNA: TGTGCCAGCTCACCAGGGGGACATCCTGGAAACACCATATATTTT.